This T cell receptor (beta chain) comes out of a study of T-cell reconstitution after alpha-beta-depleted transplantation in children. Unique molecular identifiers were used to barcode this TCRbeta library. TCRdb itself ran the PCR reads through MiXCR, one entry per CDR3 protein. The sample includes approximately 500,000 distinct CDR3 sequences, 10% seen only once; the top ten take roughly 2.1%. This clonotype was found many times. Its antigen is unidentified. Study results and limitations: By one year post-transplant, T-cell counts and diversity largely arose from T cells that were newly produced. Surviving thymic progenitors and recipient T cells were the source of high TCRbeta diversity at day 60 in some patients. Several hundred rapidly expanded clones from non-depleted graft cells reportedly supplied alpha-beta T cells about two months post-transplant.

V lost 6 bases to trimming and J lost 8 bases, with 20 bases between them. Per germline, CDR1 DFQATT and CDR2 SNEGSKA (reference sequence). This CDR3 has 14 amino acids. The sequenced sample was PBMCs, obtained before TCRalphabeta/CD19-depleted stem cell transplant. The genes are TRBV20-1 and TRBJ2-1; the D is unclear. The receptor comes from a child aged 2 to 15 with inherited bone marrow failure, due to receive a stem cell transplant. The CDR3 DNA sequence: TGCAGTGCAGTGGGCTACTCAACTCCGGATGAGCAGTTCTTC. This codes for CSAVGYSTPDEQFF.